This T cell receptor beta chain was identified in a study of CD8+ T cells in alopecia areata. Regarding the study as a whole: Normal skin contains resident alphabeta T cells, and these are also sequenced in scalp samples. Patients shared TCRs less clearly than mice did, possibly for HLA-related reasons.

Germline values: CDR1 SGHTA, CDR2 FQGNSA. The CDR3 runs 15 residues. The J segment lost 2 bases and the V segment lost 5 bases, leaving 3 bases of the junction unmatched. Following extraction, RNA underwent reverse transcription to cDNA, which served as the sequencing template. The protocol was immunoSEQ multiplex PCR, while the TCRdb copy is restricted to in-frame clones and leaves out a portion. The sample lists under 40,000 clones, nearly 55% occurring once. With respect to this clone: The antigen remains undetermined.

CD25+CD127- cells were obtained by sorting CD4+ cells, for roughly five patients. Sequenced input: CD4+ Tregs sorted from blood. The sequence derives from a human donor with alopecia areata. This rearrangement joins TRBV7-2 to TRBJ1-3, with TRBD1 identical over 10 bases. The CDR3 sequence is CASSETGGTGNTIYF. CDR3 bases: TGTGCCAGCAGCGAGACAGGGGGCACTGGAAACACCATATATTTT.